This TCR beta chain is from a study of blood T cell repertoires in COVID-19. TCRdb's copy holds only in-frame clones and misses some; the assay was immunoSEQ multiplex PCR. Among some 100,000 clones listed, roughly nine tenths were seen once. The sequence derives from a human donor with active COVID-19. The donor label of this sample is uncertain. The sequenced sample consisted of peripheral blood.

The CDR3 is CASSLTGDRGPQPQHF. DNA for the CDR3: TGCGCCAGCAGTCTAACAGGGGACAGGGGGCCTCAGCCCCAGCATTTT. The V call is TRBV23-1, the J call TRBJ1-5; 12 bases align to TRBD1. TRBV23-1 is filed as an ORF, its function uncertain. V was clipped by 4 bases and J by 6 bases; unmatched bases: 7. The CDR3 length is 16 residues.